This T cell receptor beta chain was captured in a study of healthy donors' naive CD4 and CD8 T cells. Study observations and caveats: Bias from naive T cell homeostatic proliferation was not addressed.

This clonotype is a singleton in its sample. What it binds is unknown. The germline gives CDR1 LGHNA, CDR2 YNFKEQ. The length of the CDR3 is 16 residues. Trimming took off 1 base at V and 1 base at J, with 11 bases between the two ends. A linear amplification protocol produced the TCR libraries from approximately 460 ng of total RNA. In the authors' workflow: Over 75,000 TCR alpha transcripts were sequenced from roughly 5 healthy donors. TCRdb redid the calling of the reads with MiXCR, one entry per CDR3 protein. TCRdb's processing, not the authors', yielded these V and J calls. The sample includes 150,000 to 200,000 distinct CDR3 sequences, 65% to 75% of them seen just once.

The V call is TRBV4-2, the J call TRBJ1-5; D is unresolved. The sequenced sample consisted of naive CD4+ and CD8+ T cells sorted from blood, pooled from several donors. The clonotype originates from a pool of human donors in good health; the sample pools cells from several healthy donors. The CDR3 DNA is TGTGCCAGCAGCCAAGCATCACGGGTGAGCAATCAGCCCCAGCATTTT. It translates to CASSQASRVSNQPQHF.